The 12 T cell receptor beta chains in this list originate from one sample, sequenced in a study of blood T cell repertoires in COVID-19. Assay used: immunoSEQ multiplex PCR; TCRdb lists only in-frame clones, some missing. This sample has around 450,000 clones, with 90% found just once. The sequencing input was PBMCs or T cells enriched from blood (not recorded which). These receptors were obtained from a man aged 18 to 35 who had recovered from COVID-19.

As DNA, the CDR3 is TGTGCCAGCAGGGCGGACTGGAAGAACACCGGGGAGCTGTTTTTT. Translating gives CASRADWKNTGELFF. The chain combines TRBV6-5 with TRBJ2-2; TRBD2 is a possible D gene (5 bases). From germline, CDR1 is MNHEY and CDR2 SVGAGI. V was pared by 6 bases and J by 1 base, with 12 bases between. This CDR3 comprises 15 residues.

The chain combines TRBV28 with TRBJ1-2; D unresolved. Germline CDR1 MDHEN, CDR2 SYDVKM. The CDR3 extends over 14 amino acids. Trimming cost V 6 bases and J 4 bases, with 15 bases left between them. The CDR3 protein is CASRDTAASYGYTF. In DNA form, the CDR3 reads TGTGCCAGCAGAGATACCGCGGCCAGCTATGGCTACACCTTC.

The chain has TRBV25-1 and TRBJ1-2; 10 bases align to TRBD1. This CDR3 is built from 13 residues. Per germline, CDR1 MGHDK and CDR2 SYGVNS. V trimming: 6 bases; J trimming: 3 bases; junction bases outside the gene matches: 1. CDR3 sequence (DNA): TGTGCCAGCAGCGGGACAGGGGACTATGGCTACACCTTC. Encoded protein: CASSGTGDYGYTF.

The V call is TRBV19, the J call TRBJ2-7, with no clear D. V was shortened by 3 bases and J by 4 bases, with 13 bases between the two germline ends. CDR1 is LNHDA and CDR2 is SQIVND in the germline V gene (reference sequence). The CDR3 is made up of 14 amino acids. This CDR3 is CASSIGDVFYEQYF. The CDR3 DNA is TGTGCCAGTAGTATTGGAGACGTGTTTTACGAGCAGTACTTC.

CDR3 DNA: TGTGCCAGCAGCACCCGACAGGGAAAGACTGAAAAACTGTTTTTT. It is translated as CASSTRQGKTEKLFF. This chain joins TRBV11-2 and TRBJ1-4; 7 bases fit TRBD1. Germline V gives CDR1 SGHAT, CDR2 FQNNGV. The CDR3 is 15 amino acids. V lost 5 bases to trimming and J lost 7 bases; unmatched junction nucleotides: 10.

V and J are TRBV19 and TRBJ2-7, with TRBD2 matching 7 bases. Trimming cost V 3 bases and J 3 bases; bases outside gene matches: 8. CDR1 is LNHDA and CDR2 is SQIVND in the germline V gene (reference sequence). This CDR3 has 15 residues. The CDR3 sequence: CASSIGAGVIYEQYF. CDR3 nucleotide sequence: TGTGCCAGTAGTATCGGGGCGGGAGTTATCTACGAGCAGTACTTC.

This chain connects TRBV18 to TRBJ1-1, with a possible D match to TRBD1 (6 bases). The length of the CDR3 is 14 residues. V lost 7 bases and J 3 bases, leaving 15 bases between the germline ends. Per germline, CDR1 KGHSH and CDR2 LQKENI. The CDR3 sequence: CASLPRTADTEAFF. The CDR3 bases are TGTGCCAGCTTACCCAGGACAGCGGACACTGAAGCTTTCTTT.

The chain employs TRBV7-3 and TRBJ1-1, with D uncertain. V gave up 5 bases and J gave up 1 base, with 8 bases separating them. The CDR3 extends over 13 amino acids. Germline loops: CDR1 SGHTA, CDR2 FQGTGA. The chain's CDR3 is CASSPQKNTEAFF. The CDR3 DNA sequence: TGTGCCAGCAGCCCCCAGAAGAACACTGAAGCTTTCTTT.

The rearrangement uses TRBV2 and TRBJ2-3, with D possibly matching TRBD2 (6 bases). V was pared by 7 bases and J by 2 bases, with 10 bases between. Germline V lookup: CDR1 SNHLY, CDR2 FYNNEI. The CDR3 runs 13 residues. The chain's CDR3 is CASTGRSTDTQYF. CDR3 bases: TGTGCCAGCACGGGGAGGTCCACAGATACGCAGTATTTT.

CDR3 coding DNA: TGTGCCAGCAGTCTTTCGGGGGGACCCTATGGCTACACCTTC. The encoded protein is CASSLSGGPYGYTF. This sequence joins TRBV27 and TRBJ1-2; D is possibly TRBD1 (5 bases). The germline gives CDR1 MNHEY, CDR2 SMNVEV (reference sequence). The length of the CDR3 is 14 residues. V shed 5 bases and J shed 4 bases, with 14 bases lying between them.

The V gene is TRBV24-1, the J gene TRBJ1-2, with 9 bases matching TRBD1. The CDR3 spans 15 residues. The germline CDR1 and CDR2 sequences are KGHDR and SFDVKD. J gave up 5 bases and V 9 bases, and 12 bases lay outside the gene matches. The CDR3 sequence: CATQAAGQGWYGYTF. CDR3 nucleotides: TGTGCCACCCAGGCGGCGGGACAGGGTTGGTATGGCTACACCTTC.

The gene calls are TRBV14 and TRBJ1-1; D remains unclear. This CDR3 has 11 residues. The germline V gene encodes CDR1 SGHDN and CDR2 FVKESK. Trimming took off 5 bases at V and 7 bases at J, with 8 bases between the two ends. CDR3 amino acids: CASSTYSEAFF. CDR3 in DNA: TGTGCCAGCAGCACCTACAGTGAAGCTTTCTTT.